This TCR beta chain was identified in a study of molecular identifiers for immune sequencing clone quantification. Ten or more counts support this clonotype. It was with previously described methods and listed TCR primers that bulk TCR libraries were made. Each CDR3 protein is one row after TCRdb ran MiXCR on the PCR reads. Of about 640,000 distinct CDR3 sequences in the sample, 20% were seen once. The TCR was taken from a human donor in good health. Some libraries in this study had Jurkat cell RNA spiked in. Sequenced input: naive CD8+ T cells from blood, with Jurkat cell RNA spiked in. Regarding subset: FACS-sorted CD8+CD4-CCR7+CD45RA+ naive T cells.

The CDR3 DNA sequence: TGCAGTGCTAGTACACGCAGCTCCTACGAGCAGTACTTC. Encoded protein: CSASTRSSYEQYF. The rearrangement joins TRBV20-1 to TRBJ2-7; no reliable D call. Trimming removed 3 bases at V and 0 bases at J, with 9 bases between. The CDR3 runs to 13 residues. Germline V gene lookup returns CDR1 DFQATT and CDR2 SNEGSKA (reference sequence).